The table lists the clone carrying this TCR beta chain with a count of one. V lost 4 bases, J lost 1 base, and 13 bases lay in between. Germline CDR1 is SGDLS and CDR2 is YYNGEE. The CDR3 is 15 amino acids. This record comes from a study of shared T cell receptors in the human thymus. This table comes from immunoSEQ multiplex PCR, and its TCRdb copy is limited to in-frame clones, with some not included. The top ten clones hold approximately 0.02% of a sample with around 340,000 clones, 85% to 95% of them seen once. Material: thymocytes. The clonotype comes from a human donor. The rearrangement links TRBV9 to TRBJ2-3, with D unclear. The CDR3: CASSSDPPGTDTQYF. DNA of the CDR3: TGTGCCAGCAGCTCCGACCCACCGGGCACAGATACGCAGTATTTT.